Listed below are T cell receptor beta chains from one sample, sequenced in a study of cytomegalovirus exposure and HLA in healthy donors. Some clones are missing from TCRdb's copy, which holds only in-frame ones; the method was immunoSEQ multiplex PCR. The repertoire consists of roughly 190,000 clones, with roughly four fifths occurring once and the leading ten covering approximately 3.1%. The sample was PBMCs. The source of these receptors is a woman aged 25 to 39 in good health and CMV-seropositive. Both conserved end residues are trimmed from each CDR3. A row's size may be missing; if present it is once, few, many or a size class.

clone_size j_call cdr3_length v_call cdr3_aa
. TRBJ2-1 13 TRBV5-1 ASSLLGQTNNEQF
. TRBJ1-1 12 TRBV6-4 ASSSGQGETEAF
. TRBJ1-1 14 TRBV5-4 ASSLAGQDMNTEAF
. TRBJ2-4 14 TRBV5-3 ARSFNPRAGVHIQY
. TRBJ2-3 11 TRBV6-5 ASAYGSGDTQY
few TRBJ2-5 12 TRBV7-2 ASSLGLGGETQY
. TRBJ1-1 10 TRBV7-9 ASSGGQVKAF
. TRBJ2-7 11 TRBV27 ASSLSRGYEQY
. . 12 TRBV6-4 ASVETSGYYEQY
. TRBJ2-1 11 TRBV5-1 ASSIQGNNEQF
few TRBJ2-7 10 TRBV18 ASSPDSYEQY
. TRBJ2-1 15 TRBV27 ASSLTAGLHRYNEQF
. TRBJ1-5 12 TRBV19 ASSMWTVNQPQH
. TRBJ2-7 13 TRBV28 ASRVGTSGRYEQY
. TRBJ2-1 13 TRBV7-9 ASSLEGGHYNEQF
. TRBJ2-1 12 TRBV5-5 ASSSGLAVNEQF
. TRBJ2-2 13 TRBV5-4 ASTDERANTGELF
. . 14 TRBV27 ASSLHRTGGVNEQY
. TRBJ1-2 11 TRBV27 ASKRGGKGGYT
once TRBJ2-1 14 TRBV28 ASSLPREGVANEQF
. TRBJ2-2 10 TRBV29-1 SATGQTGELF
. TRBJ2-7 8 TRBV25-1 ASSSYEQY
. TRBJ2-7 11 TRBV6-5 ASKERPNYEQY
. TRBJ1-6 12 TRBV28 ASSLEQKYSPLH
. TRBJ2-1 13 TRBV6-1 ASSGYRGVYNEQF
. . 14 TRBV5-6 ASSLIPTSTNNEQY
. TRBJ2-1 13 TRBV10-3 AISETGTSYHEQF
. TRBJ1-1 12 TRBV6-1 ASRGTGVNTEAF
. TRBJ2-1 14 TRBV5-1 ASSLIQGGRGNEQF
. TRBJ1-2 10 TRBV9 ASSPQGWGYT
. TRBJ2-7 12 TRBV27 ASSLSRLAYEQY
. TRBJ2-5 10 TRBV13 ASSLVRETQY
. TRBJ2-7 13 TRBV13 ASSSAGGRFHEQY
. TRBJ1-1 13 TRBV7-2 ASSGRDRGSFEAF
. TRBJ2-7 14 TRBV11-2 ASSPLRDRGPYEQY
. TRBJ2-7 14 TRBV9 ASSDKTSGSLDEQY
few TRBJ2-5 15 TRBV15 ATSRGTGTGVAETQY
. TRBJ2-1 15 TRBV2 ASSEPALVKVYNEQF
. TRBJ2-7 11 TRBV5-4 ATQDRGYYEQY
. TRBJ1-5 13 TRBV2 ASSDRGYSNQPQH
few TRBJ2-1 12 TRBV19 ASSMLAGGNEQF
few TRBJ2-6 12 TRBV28 ASSSHRGANVLT
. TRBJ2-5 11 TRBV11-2 ASSSHPRETQY
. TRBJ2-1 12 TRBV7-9 ASSSPDREDEQF
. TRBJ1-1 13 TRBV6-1 ASSPLGLMNTEAF
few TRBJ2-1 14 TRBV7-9 ASSLFMTGALNEQF
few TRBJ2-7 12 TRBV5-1 ASSYSSGSYEQY
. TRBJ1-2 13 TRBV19 ASRPLDRGFDGYT
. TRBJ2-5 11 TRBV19 ASSSSGLETQY
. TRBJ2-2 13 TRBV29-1 SVVYQGKDTGELF
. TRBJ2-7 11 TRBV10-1 ASRRTGLCLQI
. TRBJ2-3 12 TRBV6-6 ASSLDPSTDTQY
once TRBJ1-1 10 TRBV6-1 ASRTWNTEAF
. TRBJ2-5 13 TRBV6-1 ASSDHTGGQETQY
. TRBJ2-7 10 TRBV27 ASSLGTGEQY
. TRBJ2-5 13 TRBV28 ASSQLAGGQETQY
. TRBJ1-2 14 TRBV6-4 ASSDSTDSSTGGYT
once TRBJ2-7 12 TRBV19 ASSITTGRYEQY
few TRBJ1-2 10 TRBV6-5 ASSDSNYGYT